This T cell receptor beta chain is drawn from a study of cytotoxic CD8 clonotypes in ibrutinib-treated CLL. Looking at the study overall: Response sampling took place at median approximately eleven months of treatment, range 6 to 36.

TCRdb keeps only in-frame clones here, not all; method: immunoSEQ multiplex PCR. The sample consists of hundreds of thousands of clones, under 75% of them appearing once. The clonotype was recovered from a human donor with chronic lymphocytic leukemia. Sequenced material: PBMCs, taken after 24 months of ibrutinib treatment.

The CDR3 loop reads CASSYRSFSYEQYF. DNA of the CDR3: TGTGCCAGCAGTTACAGGTCCTTCTCCTACGAGCAGTACTTC. V gene TRBV6-5 combines with J gene TRBJ2-7; D remains unclear. There are 14 residues in the CDR3. Trimming left V 2 bases short and J 0 bases short, with 8 bases between. Germline CDR1 and CDR2: MNHEY and SVGAGI.